The sequence of this T cell receptor beta chain was determined in a study of T cells in Graves' hyperthyroidism and ophthalmopathy. Broader study findings: Ophthalmopathy, which appeared later, was predicted by the model a median roughly 6.4 months before onset. Blood held most thyroid clonotypes expanded above 0.001 frequency.

This clonotype has at least ten counts. Its specificity is unknown. It was RNA transcripts that yielded the amplified TCR beta CDR3 regions. In the first-round RT-PCR of the TCR CDR3, the HTBI primer set was used. TCRdb reanalysed the multiplex PCR reads using MiXCR and keeps one entry per CDR3 protein. Among about 610,000 distinct CDR3 sequences listed, roughly 15% were seen once. Trimming took off 6 bases at V and 2 bases at J, with 15 bases between the two ends. CDR1 and CDR2 from the germline V gene are SGHRS and YFSETQ. This CDR3 has 14 residues. This TCR derives from a woman between 35 and 50 years old with Graves' ophthalmopathy. The specimen was blood. This sequence joins TRBV5-1 and TRBJ2-7; perhaps TRBD2 as D (8 bases). The CDR3 loop reads CASNSGDSTYEQYF. The CDR3 region has the DNA TGCGCCAGCAATAGCGGGGACAGTACCTACGAGCAGTACTTC.